What follows are 32 T cell receptor beta chains derived from one specimen sequenced in a study of shared clonotypes between healthy human individuals. The table came from immunoSEQ multiplex PCR; TCRdb's copy has only in-frame clones and leaves some out. This sample carries roughly 1 million clones, around three quarters of them seen once, and the ten largest clones take approximately 0.5%. The sample consisted of memory CD4+ T cells from PBMCs. Described subset: CD45RA-negative fraction. The source of these receptors is a man aged 18 to 30 in good health. Some clones in this sample may be carry-over from other donors' samples.

The chain is built from TRBV18 and TRBJ1-1, with unresolved D. Trimming took 5 bases from V and 2 from J, leaving 12 bases between them. Germline V gene lookup returns CDR1 KGHSH and CDR2 LQKENI. This CDR3 is 14 amino acids long. CDR3: CASSSGGRNTEAFF. CDR3 coding DNA: TGTGCCAGCTCATCCGGAGGACGTAACACTGAAGCTTTCTTT. The whole variable domain, remainder taken from reference TRBV18 and TRBJ1-1, is NAGVMQNPRHLVRRRGQEARLRCSPMKGHSHVYWYRQLPEEGLKFMVYLQKENIIDESGMPKERFSAEFPKEGPSILRIQQVVRGDSAAYFCASSSGGRNTEAFFGQGTRLTVV.

The V call is TRBV6-5, the J call TRBJ2-7; no firm D call. Germline V lookup: CDR1 MNHEY, CDR2 SVGAGI. The CDR3 sequence is 14 residues long. V was clipped by 2 bases and J by 5 bases, with 13 bases between them. The CDR3 coding sequence is TGTGCCAGCAGTTACAACCAGATGACGCACGAGCAGTACTTC. Protein: CASSYNQMTHEQYF.

The chain carries TRBV7-9 and TRBJ2-3; maybe TRBD2 (6 bases). The germline CDR1 and CDR2 sequences are SEHNR and FQNEAQ (reference sequence). Trimming cost V 5 bases and J 1 base, with 13 bases left between them. The CDR3 consists of 15 residues. CDR3 protein: CASSAKGLGTDTQYF. The CDR3 region has the DNA TGTGCCAGCAGCGCAAAGGGACTTGGCACAGATACGCAGTATTTT.

This CDR3 reads CASSIFRSGLVGANEQFF. In DNA, the CDR3 is TGTGCCAGTAGTATTTTTCGGTCGGGACTGGTAGGGGCCAATGAGCAGTTCTTC. J is TRBJ2-1 and V is TRBV19; possible D gene TRBD2, 6 bases. V was clipped by 3 bases and J by 6 bases, with 24 bases between them. The CDR3 length is 18 residues. Looked up from germline, CDR1 is LNHDA and CDR2 is SQIVND (reference sequence). The full variable domain, its missing parts supplied by reference TRBV19 and TRBJ2-1, is DGGITQSPKYLFRKEGQNVTLSCEQNLNHDAMYWYRQDPGQGLRLIYYSQIVNDFQKGDIAEGYSVSREKKESFPLTVTSAQKNPTAFYLCASSIFRSGLVGANEQFFGPGTRLTVL.

This clone was observed a few times. The rearrangement links TRBV7-2 to TRBJ2-7; D might be TRBD1 (6 bases). Germline V gene sequence: CDR1 SGHTA, CDR2 FQGNSA. The CDR3 sequence is 15 residues long. V lost 5 bases and J 8 bases, leaving 22 bases between the germline ends. The CDR3 region is CASSPRTSRGGQQYF. The CDR3 DNA reads as TGTGCCAGCAGCCCAAGGACATCCAGAGGGGGTCAGCAGTACTTC.

CDR3 protein: CASSLDRDRLNTEAFF. The DNA of the CDR3 is TGTGCCAGTAGCCTAGATAGGGACAGATTGAACACTGAAGCTTTCTTT. The chain uses TRBV19 and TRBJ1-1, with 7 bases identical to TRBD1. Germline CDR1 and CDR2: LNHDA and SQIVND (reference sequence). The J segment lost 0 bases and the V segment lost 6 bases, leaving 10 bases of the junction unmatched. This CDR3 spans 16 amino acids.

This clone has only one observation. Other nucleotide sequences in the sample specify the same CDR3. V and J are TRBV19 and TRBJ2-7; D is perhaps TRBD1 or TRBD2 (5 bases each). V was pared by 1 base and J by 0 bases, with 10 bases between. This CDR3 has 15 residues. Germline values: CDR1 LNHDA, CDR2 SQIVND (reference sequence). DNA for the CDR3: TGTGCCAGTAGTATAGGAGGGACGGCCTCCTACGAGCAGTACTTC. Amino acid sequence: CASSIGGTASYEQYF.

This chain connects TRBV29-1 to TRBJ2-2; 7 bases agree with TRBD2. This CDR3 is 18 amino acids long. Germline values: CDR1 SQVTM, CDR2 ANQGSEA. Unmatched junction bases numbered 17, after V lost 1 base and J lost 6 bases. DNA for the CDR3: TGCAGCGTTGAAGGGGGACCGCGGGCGGGAGCCTCTTCCGGGGAGCTGTTTTTT. Encoded protein: CSVEGGPRAGASSGELFF.

The DNA for the CDR3 is TGTGCCAGCAGTCCGGACAGGATGAATCAGCCCCAGCATTTT. This translates into CASSPDRMNQPQHF. The chain has TRBV6-6 and TRBJ1-5; 7 nucleotides line up with TRBD1. Germline V lookup: CDR1 MNHNY, CDR2 SVGAGI (reference sequence). V lost 5 bases to trimming and J lost 4 bases; unmatched junction nucleotides: 5. The CDR3 consists of 14 residues.

The chain carries TRBV29-1 and TRBJ2-1; 8 bases map to TRBD1. The germline V gene has CDR1 SQVTM and CDR2 ANQGSEA. J gave up 3 bases and V 5 bases, and 6 bases lay outside the gene matches. The CDR3 totals 14 residues. CDR3 nucleotides: TGCAGCGTTAGGCACAGGGGGAGCTACAATGAGCAGTTCTTC. Its protein product is CSVRHRGSYNEQFF.

Only a few counts were recorded for this clone. The sample contains more than one DNA sequence encoding this CDR3. The chain combines TRBV5-1 with TRBJ2-6; D not resolved. With 1 base removed from V and 0 bases from J, the gap between germline ends came to 5 bases. Per germline, CDR1 SGHRS and CDR2 YFSETQ. This CDR3 has 15 amino acids. CDR3 region: CASSLFSSGANVLTF. CDR3 nucleotide sequence: TGCGCCAGCAGCTTGTTCAGCTCTGGGGCCAACGTCCTGACTTTC.

V and J are TRBV9 and TRBJ2-7, with 11 positions matching TRBD1. CDR3 length: 17 residues. After removal of 0 bases from V and 6 bases from J, the junction contained 11 bases not matched to a gene. From germline, CDR1 is SGDLS and CDR2 YYNGEE. The CDR3 loop reads CASSVGPRPGQGGEQYF. The CDR3 DNA sequence: TGTGCCAGCAGCGTAGGACCCCGCCCGGGACAGGGGGGCGAGCAGTACTTC.

This chain links TRBV5-1 with TRBJ1-1, with D maybe TRBD1 (6 bases). The germline V gene has CDR1 SGHRS and CDR2 YFSETQ. The CDR3 consists of 16 residues. Trimming stripped 3 bases from V and 5 bases from J, with 20 bases between. CDR3 sequence reads: CASSSGPQGMDTEAFF. In nucleotides, the CDR3 is TGCGCCAGCAGCTCGGGACCACAGGGTATGGATACTGAAGCTTTCTTT. The full variable domain, rest sourced from reference TRBV5-1 and TRBJ1-1, is KAGVTQTPRYLIKTRGQQVTLSCSPISGHRSVSWYQQTPGQGLQFLFEYFSETQRNKGNFPGRFSGRQFSNSRSEMNVSTLELGDSALYLCASSSGPQGMDTEAFFGQGTRLTVV.

This rearrangement joins TRBV5-8 to TRBJ2-3, with 7 nucleotides matching TRBD2. The CDR3 runs to 15 residues. Germline V CDR1 and CDR2: SGHTS, YDEGEE. The V and J ends lost 0 bases and 0 bases, in that order; junction bases with no gene match: 1. CDR3 sequence: CASSLGSGSTDTQYF. CDR3 bases: TGTGCCAGCAGCTTGGGTAGCGGGAGCACAGATACGCAGTATTTT.

This clone was recorded once. CDR3 bases: TGTGCCAGCAATGAGCAGGGCTCCTACAATGAGCAGTTCTTC. The encoded protein is CASNEQGSYNEQFF. The chain is built from TRBV2 and TRBJ2-1, with a weak D call TRBD1 (5 bases). Trimming took off 7 bases at V and 0 bases at J, with 10 bases between the two ends. This CDR3 is built from 14 residues. From germline, CDR1 is SNHLY and CDR2 FYNNEI.

V usage is TRBV19 and J usage is TRBJ2-7; D gene uncertain. V was shortened by 3 bases and J by 1 base, with 7 bases between the two germline ends. This CDR3 is 13 amino acids long. Per the germline V gene, CDR1 is LNHDA and CDR2 is SQIVND (reference sequence). The chain's CDR3 is CASSIAKSYEQYF. The CDR3 DNA reads TGTGCCAGTAGTATTGCTAAGTCCTACGAGCAGTACTTC.

The DNA of the CDR3 is TGTGCCAGCAGTACTGATCGGGGTTCTGAGCAGTTCTTC. Its protein is CASSTDRGSEQFF. The chain joins TRBV7-2 to TRBJ2-1; the D gene is possibly TRBD2 (5 bases). The CDR3 is 13 amino acids. Trimming left V 6 bases short and J 9 bases short, with 15 bases between. Germline V gene sequence: CDR1 SGHTA, CDR2 FQGNSA.

Comments on this clone: It may be a read error: a sequence one base away is much more abundant. The chain joins TRBV5-1 to TRBJ1-1; TRBD1 agrees at 10 bases. The CDR3 extends over 14 amino acids. Germline assignment: CDR1 SGHRS and CDR2 YFSETQ. The J segment lost 3 bases and the V segment lost 3 bases, leaving 2 bases of the junction unmatched. Here the CDR3 DNA reads TGCGCCAGCAGCTCGGACAGGGGGGACACTGAAGCTTTCTTT. Its protein product is CASSSDRGDTEAFF.

Comment on this clone: Other DNA sequences in this specimen translate into the identical CDR3. The rearrangement joins TRBV2 to TRBJ1-1; D unresolved. The V gene lost 0 bases and the J gene lost 0 bases, with 2 bases spanning the gap. The CDR3 is 13 residues long. In germline, CDR1 is SNHLY, CDR2 FYNNEI. The DNA for the CDR3 is TGTGCCAGCAGTGAAGCCTTGAACACTGAAGCTTTCTTT. It yields the protein CASSEALNTEAFF.

The gene calls are TRBV4-3 and TRBJ2-1; perhaps TRBD2 as D (6 bases). The germline V gene has CDR1 LGHNA and CDR2 YSLEER. CDR3 length: 18 amino acids. V shed 1 base and J shed 0 bases, with 16 bases lying between them. The CDR3 protein is CASSQARRGISSYNEQFF. The CDR3 coding sequence is TGCGCCAGCAGCCAAGCTCGGAGGGGAATCAGCTCCTACAATGAGCAGTTCTTC.

Turning to this clone: A far bigger clonotype differs at one base, so this is likely a read error. V is TRBV11-1 and J is TRBJ2-5; weak D call: TRBD2 (6 bases). The CDR3 extends over 13 amino acids. In germline, CDR1 is SGHAT, CDR2 FQDESV (reference sequence). The ends were cut back, 4 bases at V and 1 base at J, with 7 bases in the middle. CDR3 region: CASSYGSQETQYF. CDR3 DNA sequence: TGTGCCAGCAGCTACGGGAGCCAAGAGACCCAGTACTTC.

This clone was counted many times. This sequence joins TRBV5-4 and TRBJ2-7; TRBD2 matches at 14 bases. Germline CDR1 is SGHNT and CDR2 is YYREEE (reference sequence). The CDR3 runs 17 residues. V lost 4 bases, J lost 3 bases, and 9 bases stayed unmatched. The CDR3 DNA reads as TGTGCCAGCAGCCCCGGGACTAGCGGGAGTTTTGGCTACGAGCAGTACTTC. Protein: CASSPGTSGSFGYEQYF.

This chain connects TRBV6-1 to TRBJ1-1; the match to TRBD1 covers 11 bases. The germline V gene has CDR1 MNHNS and CDR2 SASEGT. The ends lost 0 bases at V and 1 base at J; junction bases unmatched: 7. CDR3 length: 18 amino acids. The CDR3 DNA reads TGTGCCAGCAGTGAAGCGAGGACAGGGGGCAAAGGGAACACTGAAGCTTTCTTT. Its translation: CASSEARTGGKGNTEAFF.

This clone was seen ten or more times. J is TRBJ1-2 and V is TRBV6-5; D gene ambiguous. Trimming shortened V by 4 bases and J by 6 bases, and 18 bases separated the two germline ends. This CDR3 comprises 15 residues. Germline CDR1 reads MNHEY; CDR2 reads SVGAGI. The CDR3 region is CASSSPSSADHGYTF. CDR3 sequence (DNA): TGTGCCAGCAGTTCGCCGTCGTCCGCGGACCATGGCTACACCTTC.

The chain carries TRBV5-1 and TRBJ1-4; 7 nucleotides align to TRBD1. There are 15 residues in the CDR3. V lost 0 bases to trimming and J lost 7 bases; unmatched junction nucleotides: 6. The germline V gene encodes CDR1 SGHRS and CDR2 YFSETQ. The CDR3 region has the DNA TGCGCCAGCAGCTTGGCCCACAGGGGAACTGAAAAACTGTTTTTT. The encoded protein is CASSLAHRGTEKLFF.

This clone was recorded many times. The rearrangement links TRBV12-5 to TRBJ1-5; TRBD1 is a possible D gene (5 bases). Germline CDR1 and CDR2: LGHNT and FRNRAP. The CDR3 is 13 residues long. V lost 3 bases to trimming and J lost 10 bases, with 13 bases between them. The chain's CDR3 is CASGFGGLSPQHF. The CDR3 DNA reads TGTGCTAGTGGTTTTGGGGGACTCAGTCCCCAGCATTTT.

This chain uses TRBV9 with TRBJ2-3; 7 nucleotides line up with TRBD1. Unmatched junction bases numbered 4, after V lost 4 bases and J lost 2 bases. CDR1 is SGDLS, CDR2 YYNGEE, per germline. This CDR3 contains 14 residues. The CDR3 protein is CASSSGQHTDTQYF. The CDR3 DNA reads TGTGCCAGCAGCTCGGGACAGCACACAGATACGCAGTATTTT.

V gene TRBV9 combines with J gene TRBJ1-2; weak D call: TRBD1 (6 bases). The CDR3 is 15 residues long. The V end lost 3 bases, the J end lost 2 bases, and 14 bases lay between the germline ends. Germline CDR1 is SGDLS and CDR2 is YYNGEE. CDR3 in DNA: TGTGCCAGCAGCGGAGGGGCGGGACACAACTATGGCTACACCTTC. Its translation: CASSGGAGHNYGYTF.

The V call is TRBV5-5, the J call TRBJ2-5, with TRBD2 identical over 12 bases. V lost 0 bases, J lost 5 bases, and 8 bases stayed unmatched. The CDR3 runs 17 residues. Germline assignment: CDR1 SGHKS and CDR2 YYEKEE (reference sequence). The CDR3 sequence is CASSLGLAGVNIETQYF. Written as DNA, the CDR3 is TGTGCCAGCAGCTTGGGACTAGCGGGAGTGAACATCGAGACCCAGTACTTC.

The chain links TRBV5-1 to TRBJ2-2, with D unclear. V shed 0 bases and J shed 4 bases, with 13 bases lying between them. Looked up from germline, CDR1 is SGHRS and CDR2 is YFSETQ. The CDR3 runs to 16 residues. CDR3 protein: CASSLDVGVGTGELFF. The CDR3 DNA reads as TGCGCCAGCAGCTTGGACGTCGGCGTCGGCACCGGGGAGCTGTTTTTT.

The rearrangement links TRBV28 to TRBJ1-2; D is unresolved. Germline-derived CDR1 and CDR2 are MDHEN and SYDVKM. CDR3 length: 15 residues. Trimming removed 3 bases at V and 4 bases at J, with 15 bases between. The CDR3 DNA sequence: TGTGCCAGCAGTTTGAGGACCGACGGACTCTATGGCTACACCTTC. Protein product: CASSLRTDGLYGYTF.

CDR3 sequence: CASSLEGEQYF. The CDR3 nucleotides read TGTGCCAGCAGCTTAGAAGGGGAACAGTACTTC. The V call is TRBV11-2, the J call TRBJ2-5; D possibly corresponds to TRBD1 (5 bases). The CDR3 is 11 residues long. V was clipped by 0 bases and J by 11 bases, with 7 bases between them. Germline V gene lookup returns CDR1 SGHAT and CDR2 FQNNGV. The complete variable domain, with remaining parts taken from reference TRBV11-2 and TRBJ2-5, reads EAGVAQSPRYKIIEKRQSVAFWCNPISGHATLYWYQQILGQGPKLLIQFQNNGVVDDSQLPKDRFSAERLKGVDSTLKIQPAKLEDSAVYLCASSLEGEQYFGPGTRLLVL.